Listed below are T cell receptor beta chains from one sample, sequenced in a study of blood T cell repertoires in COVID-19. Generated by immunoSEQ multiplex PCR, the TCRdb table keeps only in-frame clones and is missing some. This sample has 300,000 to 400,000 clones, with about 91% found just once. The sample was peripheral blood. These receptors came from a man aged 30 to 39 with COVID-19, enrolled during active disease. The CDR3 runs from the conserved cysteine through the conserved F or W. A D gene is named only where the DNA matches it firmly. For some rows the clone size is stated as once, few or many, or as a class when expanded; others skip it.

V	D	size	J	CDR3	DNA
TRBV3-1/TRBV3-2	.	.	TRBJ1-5	CASSQGIARVGQPQHF	TGTGCCAGCAGCCAAGGAATTGCCAGGGTGGGTCAGCCCCAGCATTTT
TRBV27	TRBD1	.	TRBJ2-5	CASIDLTGVEETQYF	TGTGCCAGCATTGACTTGACAGGGGTTGAAGAGACCCAGTACTTC
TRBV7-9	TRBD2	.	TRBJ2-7	CASSLAGTSSYEQYF	TGTGCCAGCAGCTTAGCTGGGACTAGCTCCTACGAGCAGTACTTC
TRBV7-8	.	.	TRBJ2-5	CASSLGSGDETQYF	TGTGCCAGCAGCTTGGGCTCAGGGGACGAGACCCAGTACTTC
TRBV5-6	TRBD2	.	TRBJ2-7	CASSLPGLAEYEQYF	TGTGCCAGCAGCTTACCGGGACTAGCGGAGTACGAGCAGTACTTC
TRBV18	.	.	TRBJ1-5	CASSPSGQGHQPQHF	TGTGCCAGCTCACCGAGCGGGCAGGGCCACCAGCCCCAGCATTTT
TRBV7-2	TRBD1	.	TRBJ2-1	CASSLTGGLDEQFF	TGTGCCAGCAGCTTGACAGGGGGCTTGGATGAGCAGTTCTTC
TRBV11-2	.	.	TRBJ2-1	CASSTSVLAYNEQFF	TGTGCCAGCAGCACTTCGGTCCTCGCCTACAATGAGCAGTTCTTC
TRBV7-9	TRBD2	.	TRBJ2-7	CASSLAPSGSDEQYF	TGTGCCAGCAGCTTAGCGCCTAGCGGGAGCGACGAGCAGTACTTC
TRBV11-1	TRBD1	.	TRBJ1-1	CASSLFRTGNTEAFF	TGTGCCAGCAGCCTATTCCGGACAGGGAACACTGAAGCTTTCTTT
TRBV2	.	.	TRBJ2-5	CASRDFRDISPQETQYF	TGTGCCAGCAGGGATTTCAGGGACATAAGCCCCCAAGAGACCCAGTACTTC
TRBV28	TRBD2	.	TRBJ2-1	CASSLVLAGGPDEQFF	TGTGCCAGCAGTTTAGTACTAGCGGGAGGGCCAGATGAGCAGTTCTTC
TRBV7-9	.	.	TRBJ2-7	CASSFAGQYEQYF	TGTGCCAGCAGCTTCGCGGGACAGTACGAGCAGTACTTC
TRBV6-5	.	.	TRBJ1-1	CASSFWGTPNTEAFF	TGTGCCAGCAGTTTCTGGGGGACACCGAACACTGAAGCTTTCTTT
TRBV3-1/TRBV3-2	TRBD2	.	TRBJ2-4	CASSLLAAKNIQYF	TGTGCCAGCAGCCTACTAGCGGCCAAAAACATTCAGTACTTC
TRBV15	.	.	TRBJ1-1	CATSTPDRTEAFF	TGTGCCACCAGCACCCCGGACAGAACTGAAGCTTTCTTT
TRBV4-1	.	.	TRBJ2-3	CASSQEGGGAGTDTQYF	TGCGCCAGCAGCCAAGAGGGAGGCGGGGCGGGCACAGATACGCAGTATTTT
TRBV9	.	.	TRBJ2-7	CASSVGQEHYEQYF	TGTGCCAGCAGCGTAGGACAGGAGCACTACGAGCAGTACTTC
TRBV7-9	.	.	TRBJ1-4	CASSLGLVARVEKLFF	TGTGCCAGCAGCTTAGGACTCGTGGCACGGGTTGAAAAACTGTTTTTT
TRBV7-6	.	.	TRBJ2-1	CASSLAGLGGNEQFF	TGTGCCAGCAGCTTAGCAGGTTTAGGGGGAAATGAGCAGTTCTTC
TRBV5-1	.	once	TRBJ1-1	CASRSDRYTEAFF	TGCGCCAGCAGGTCCGACAGGTACACTGAAGCTTTCTTT
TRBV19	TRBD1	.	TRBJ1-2	CASSPGTGENYGYTF	TGTGCCAGTAGTCCCGGGACAGGGGAAAACTATGGCTACACCTTC
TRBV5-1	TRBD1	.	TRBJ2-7	CASSGPGQGANEQYF	TGCGCCAGCAGCGGACCGGGACAGGGGGCCAACGAGCAGTACTTC